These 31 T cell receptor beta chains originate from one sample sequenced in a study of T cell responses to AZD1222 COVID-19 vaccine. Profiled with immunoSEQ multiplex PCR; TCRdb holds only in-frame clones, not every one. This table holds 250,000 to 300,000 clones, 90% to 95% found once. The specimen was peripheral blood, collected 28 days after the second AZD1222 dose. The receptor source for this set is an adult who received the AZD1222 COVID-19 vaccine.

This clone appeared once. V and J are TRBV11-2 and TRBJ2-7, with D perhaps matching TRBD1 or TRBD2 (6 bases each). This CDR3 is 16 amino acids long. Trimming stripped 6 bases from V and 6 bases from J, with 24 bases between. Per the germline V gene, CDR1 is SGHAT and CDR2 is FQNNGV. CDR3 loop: CASSLPGARGGGEQYF. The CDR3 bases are TGTGCCAGCAGTCTCCCGGGAGCCAGGGGAGGCGGCGAGCAGTACTTC. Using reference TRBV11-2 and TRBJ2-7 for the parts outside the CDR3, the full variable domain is EAGVAQSPRYKIIEKRQSVAFWCNPISGHATLYWYQQILGQGPKLLIQFQNNGVVDDSQLPKDRFSAERLKGVDSTLKIQPAKLEDSAVYLCASSLPGARGGGEQYFGPGTRLTVT.

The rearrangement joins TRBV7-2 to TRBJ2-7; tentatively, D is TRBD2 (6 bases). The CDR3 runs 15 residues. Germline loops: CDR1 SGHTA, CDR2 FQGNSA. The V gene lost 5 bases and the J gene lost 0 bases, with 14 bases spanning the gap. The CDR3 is CASSPLALPSYEQYF. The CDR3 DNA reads TGTGCCAGCAGCCCGCTAGCGCTTCCCTCCTACGAGCAGTACTTC.

The CDR3 DNA reads as TGTGCCAGCAGCGTAGAGGGCAACCCAGGAGGTCCCAATCAGCCCCAGCATTTT. Its protein product is CASSVEGNPGGPNQPQHF. The chain is built from TRBV9 and TRBJ1-5; D is unclear. The CDR3 runs 18 residues. Germline CDR1 reads SGDLS; CDR2 reads YYNGEE. The V end was cut by 0 bases, the J end by 3 bases, with 19 bases between.

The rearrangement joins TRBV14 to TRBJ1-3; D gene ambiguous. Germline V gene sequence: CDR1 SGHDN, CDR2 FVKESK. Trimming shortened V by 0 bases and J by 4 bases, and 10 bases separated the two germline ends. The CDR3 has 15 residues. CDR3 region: CASSQDRASGNTIYF. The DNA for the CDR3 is TGTGCCAGCAGCCAAGATCGGGCCTCAGGAAACACCATATATTTT.

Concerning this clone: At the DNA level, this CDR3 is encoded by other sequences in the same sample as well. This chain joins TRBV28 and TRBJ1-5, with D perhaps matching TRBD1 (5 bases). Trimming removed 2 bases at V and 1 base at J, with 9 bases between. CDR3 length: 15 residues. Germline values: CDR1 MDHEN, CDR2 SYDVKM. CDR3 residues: CASSLGGGSNQPQHF. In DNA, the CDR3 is TGTGCCAGCAGTTTAGGGGGTGGCAGCAATCAGCCCCAGCATTTT.

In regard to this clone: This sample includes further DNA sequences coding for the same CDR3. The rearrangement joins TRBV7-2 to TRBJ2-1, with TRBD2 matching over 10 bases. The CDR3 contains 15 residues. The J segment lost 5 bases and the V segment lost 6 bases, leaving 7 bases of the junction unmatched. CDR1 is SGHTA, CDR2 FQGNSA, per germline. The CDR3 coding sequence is TGTGCCAGCAGACCGGGACTAGCGCTAAACAATGAGCAGTTCTTC. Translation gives CASRPGLALNNEQFF.

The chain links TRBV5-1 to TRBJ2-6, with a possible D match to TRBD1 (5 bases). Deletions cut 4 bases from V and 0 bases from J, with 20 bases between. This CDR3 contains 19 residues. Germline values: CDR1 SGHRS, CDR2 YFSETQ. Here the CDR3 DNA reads TGCGCCAGCAGCCTCCAAGGACACCGAACAGTCTCTGGGGCCAACGTCCTGACTTTC. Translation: CASSLQGHRTVSGANVLTF.

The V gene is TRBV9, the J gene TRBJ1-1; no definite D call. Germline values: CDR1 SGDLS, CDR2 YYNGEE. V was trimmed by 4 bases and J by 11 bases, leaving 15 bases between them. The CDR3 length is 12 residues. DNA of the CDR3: TGTGCCAGCAGCCGAGATGAGGGCCTTGCTTTCTTT. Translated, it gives CASSRDEGLAFF.

This CDR3 reads CASSRDTGELFF. DNA of the CDR3: TGCGCCAGCAGCCGAGACACCGGGGAGCTGTTTTTT. The chain couples TRBV5-1 to TRBJ2-2; D gene uncertain. The germline V gene encodes CDR1 SGHRS and CDR2 YFSETQ. This CDR3 spans 12 amino acids. Trimming removed 4 bases from V and 3 bases from J, with 4 bases in between.

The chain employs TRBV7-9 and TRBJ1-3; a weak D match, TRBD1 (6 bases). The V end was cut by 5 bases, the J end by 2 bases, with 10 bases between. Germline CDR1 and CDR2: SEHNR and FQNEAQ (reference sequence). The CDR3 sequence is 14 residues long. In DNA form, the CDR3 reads TGTGCCAGCAGCCGAGGGGACACTGGAAACACCATATATTTT. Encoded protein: CASSRGDTGNTIYF.

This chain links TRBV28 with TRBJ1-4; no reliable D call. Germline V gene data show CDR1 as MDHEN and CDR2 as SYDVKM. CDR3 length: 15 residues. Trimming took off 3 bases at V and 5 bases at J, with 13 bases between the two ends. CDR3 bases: TGTGCCAGCAGTTTCTTTGGCGGGTTAAATGAAAAACTGTTTTTT. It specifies CASSFFGGLNEKLFF.

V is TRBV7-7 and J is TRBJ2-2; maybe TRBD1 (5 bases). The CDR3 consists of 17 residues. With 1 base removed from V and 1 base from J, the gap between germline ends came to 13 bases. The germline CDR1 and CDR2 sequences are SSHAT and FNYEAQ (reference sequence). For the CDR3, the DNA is TGTGCCAGCAGCTTAGAGCTGTGGCAGGGGAACACCGGGGAGCTGTTTTTT. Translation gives CASSLELWQGNTGELFF.

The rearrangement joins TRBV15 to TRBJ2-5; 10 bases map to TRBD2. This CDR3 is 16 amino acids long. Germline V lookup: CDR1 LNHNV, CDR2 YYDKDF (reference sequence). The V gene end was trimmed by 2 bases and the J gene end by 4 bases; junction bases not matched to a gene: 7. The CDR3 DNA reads TGTGCCACCAGCAGACCCACGCCTAGCGGGAGAGAGACCCAGTACTTC. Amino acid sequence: CATSRPTPSGRETQYF. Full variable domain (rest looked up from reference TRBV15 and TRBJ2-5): DAMVIQNPRYQVTQFGKPVTLSCSQTLNHNVMYWYQQKSSQAPKLLFHYYDKDFNNEADTPDNFQSRRPNTSFCFLDIRSPGLGDTAMYLCATSRPTPSGRETQYFGPGTRLLVL.

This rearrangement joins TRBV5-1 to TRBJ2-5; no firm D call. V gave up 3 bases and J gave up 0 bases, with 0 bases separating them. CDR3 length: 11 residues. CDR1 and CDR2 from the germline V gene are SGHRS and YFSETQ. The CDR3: CASSYQETQYF. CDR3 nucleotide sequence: TGCGCCAGCAGCTACCAAGAGACCCAGTACTTC.

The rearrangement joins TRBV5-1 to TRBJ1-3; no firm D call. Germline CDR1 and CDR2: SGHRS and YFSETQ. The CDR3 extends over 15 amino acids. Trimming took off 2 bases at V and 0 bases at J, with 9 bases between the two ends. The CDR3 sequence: CASSFTRNSGNTIYF. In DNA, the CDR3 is TGCGCCAGCAGCTTTACGAGGAACTCTGGAAACACCATATATTTT.

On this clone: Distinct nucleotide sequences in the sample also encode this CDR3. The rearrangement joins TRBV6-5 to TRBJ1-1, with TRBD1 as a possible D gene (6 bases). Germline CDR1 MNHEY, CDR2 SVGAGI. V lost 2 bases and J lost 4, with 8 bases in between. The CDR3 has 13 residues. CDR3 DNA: TGTGCCAGCAGTTACAAAGGGGGCACTGAAGCTTTCTTT. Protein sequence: CASSYKGGTEAFF.

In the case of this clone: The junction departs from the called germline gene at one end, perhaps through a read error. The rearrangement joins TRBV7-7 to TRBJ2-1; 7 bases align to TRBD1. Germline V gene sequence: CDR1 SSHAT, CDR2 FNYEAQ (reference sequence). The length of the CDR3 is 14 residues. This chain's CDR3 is CASSIRDSYNEQFF. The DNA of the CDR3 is TGTGCTAGCAGCATCCGGGACAGCTACAATGAGCAGTTCTTC.

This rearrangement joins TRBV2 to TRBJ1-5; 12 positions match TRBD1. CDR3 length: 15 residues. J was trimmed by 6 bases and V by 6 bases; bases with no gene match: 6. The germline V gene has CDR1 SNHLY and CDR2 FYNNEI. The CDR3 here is CASREGQGAGQPQHF. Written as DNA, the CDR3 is TGTGCCAGCAGAGAGGGACAGGGGGCTGGTCAGCCCCAGCATTTT.

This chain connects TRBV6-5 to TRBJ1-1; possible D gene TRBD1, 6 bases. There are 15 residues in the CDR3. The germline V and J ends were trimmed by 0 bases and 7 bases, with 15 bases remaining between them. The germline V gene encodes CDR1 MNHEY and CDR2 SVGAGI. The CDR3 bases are TGTGCCAGCAGTTACTCCGTCAGGGGCCAGGATGAAGCTTTCTTT. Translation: CASSYSVRGQDEAFF.

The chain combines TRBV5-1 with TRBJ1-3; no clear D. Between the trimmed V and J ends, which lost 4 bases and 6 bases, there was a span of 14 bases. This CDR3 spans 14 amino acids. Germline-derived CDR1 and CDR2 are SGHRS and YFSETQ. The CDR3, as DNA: TGCGCCAGCAGCCCGGACCACGTACCAAACACCATATATTTT. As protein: CASSPDHVPNTIYF.

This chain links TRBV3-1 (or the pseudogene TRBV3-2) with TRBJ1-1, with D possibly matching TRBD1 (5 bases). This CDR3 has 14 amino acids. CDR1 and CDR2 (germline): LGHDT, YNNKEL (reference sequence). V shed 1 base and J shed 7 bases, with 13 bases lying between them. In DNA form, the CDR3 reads TGTGCCAGCAGCCAAGGCGTGTGGGGGAATGAAGCTTTCTTT. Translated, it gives CASSQGVWGNEAFF.

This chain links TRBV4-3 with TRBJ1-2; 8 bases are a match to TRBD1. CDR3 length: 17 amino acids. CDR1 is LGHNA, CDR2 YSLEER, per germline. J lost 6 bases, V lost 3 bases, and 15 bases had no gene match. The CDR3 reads CASSHVYRDRMGDGYTF. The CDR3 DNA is TGCGCCAGCAGCCATGTTTACCGGGACAGGATGGGTGATGGCTACACCTTC.

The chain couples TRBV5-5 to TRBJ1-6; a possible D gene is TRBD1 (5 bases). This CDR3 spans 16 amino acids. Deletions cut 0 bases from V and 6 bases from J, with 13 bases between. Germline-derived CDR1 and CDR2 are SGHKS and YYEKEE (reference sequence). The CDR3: CASSLAQLQGNSPLHF. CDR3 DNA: TGTGCCAGCAGCTTGGCCCAGTTGCAGGGTAATTCACCCCTCCACTTT.

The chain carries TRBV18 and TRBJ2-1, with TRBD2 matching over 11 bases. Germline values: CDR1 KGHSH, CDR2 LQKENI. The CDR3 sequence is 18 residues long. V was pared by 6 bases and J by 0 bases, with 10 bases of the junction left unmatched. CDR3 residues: CASSPGTSGGFSYNEQFF. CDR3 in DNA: TGTGCCAGCTCCCCGGGAACTAGCGGGGGTTTCTCCTACAATGAGCAGTTCTTC.

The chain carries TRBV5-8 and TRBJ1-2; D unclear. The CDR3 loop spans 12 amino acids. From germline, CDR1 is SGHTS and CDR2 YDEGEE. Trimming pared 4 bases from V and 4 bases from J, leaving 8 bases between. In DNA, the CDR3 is TGTGCCAGCAGCCTGATTCCCTATGGCTACACCTTC. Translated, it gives CASSLIPYGYTF.

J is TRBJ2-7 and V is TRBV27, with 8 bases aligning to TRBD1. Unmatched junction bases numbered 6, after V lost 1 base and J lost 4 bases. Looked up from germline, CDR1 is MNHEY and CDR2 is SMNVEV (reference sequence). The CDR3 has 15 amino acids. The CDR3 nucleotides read TGTGCCAGCAGTTTATTGACAGGGGCGGTTTACGAGCAGTACTTC. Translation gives CASSLLTGAVYEQYF.

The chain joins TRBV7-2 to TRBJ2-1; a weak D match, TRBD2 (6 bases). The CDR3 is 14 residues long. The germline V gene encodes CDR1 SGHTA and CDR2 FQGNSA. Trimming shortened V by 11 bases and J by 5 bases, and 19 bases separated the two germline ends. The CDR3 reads CAVEGLRHNNEQFF. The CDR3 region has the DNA TGTGCCGTTGAGGGACTCCGTCATAACAATGAGCAGTTCTTC.

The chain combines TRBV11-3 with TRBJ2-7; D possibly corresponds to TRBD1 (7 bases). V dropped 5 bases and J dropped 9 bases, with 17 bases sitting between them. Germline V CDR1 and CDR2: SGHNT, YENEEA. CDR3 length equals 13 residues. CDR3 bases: TGTGCCAGCAGCCACAGAGGAGGGGGCCCGCAGTACTTC. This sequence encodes CASSHRGGGPQYF.

This chain's CDR3 is CASSYGGNGVYGYTF. The CDR3 DNA is TGTGCCAGCAGTTACGGAGGGAATGGGGTCTATGGCTACACCTTC. The chain is built from TRBV6-2 or TRBV6-3 and TRBJ1-2; D not certain. V lost 2 bases and J lost 4, with 14 bases in between. This CDR3 has 15 residues. Germline V gives CDR1 MNHEY, CDR2 SVGEGT.

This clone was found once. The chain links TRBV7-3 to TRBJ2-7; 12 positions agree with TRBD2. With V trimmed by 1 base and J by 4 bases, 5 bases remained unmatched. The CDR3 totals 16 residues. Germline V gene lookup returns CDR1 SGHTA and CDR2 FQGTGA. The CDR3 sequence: CASSLMASGRGYEQYF. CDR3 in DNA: TGTGCCAGCAGCTTAATGGCTAGCGGGAGGGGATACGAGCAGTACTTC.

The CDR3 loop reads CASSLVAGETKNIQYF. CDR3 coding DNA: TGTGCCAGCAGCTTAGTAGCGGGAGAGACCAAAAACATTCAGTACTTC. This sequence joins TRBV11-2 and TRBJ2-4, with 9 bases matching TRBD2. Germline V gives CDR1 SGHAT, CDR2 FQNNGV. Losses at the gene ends were 1 base for V and 2 bases for J; bases not matched to a gene: 3. The CDR3 spans 16 residues.